This section outlines one T cell receptor (beta chain) sequence together with its context. As yet, its antigen is unknown. The data are from a study of immune cell composition in non-small cell lung cancer. Study-level points and caveats: 75% of squamous and roughly 34% of adenocarcinoma cases had tumour-associated clones >0.5%. Squamous lung tumours showed higher top 10 clone scores and clonality than adenocarcinomas.

The method was immunoSEQ multiplex PCR; TCRdb's version includes in-frame clones alone and lacks a portion of them. The sample shows 15,000 or so clones, roughly 80% of them seen only once. Frozen unsorted single-cell suspensions supplied the genomic DNA. CDR3 length: 13 amino acids. V was clipped by 5 bases and J by 4 bases; unmatched bases: 2. Germline loops: CDR1 SEHNR, CDR2 FQNEAQ (reference sequence). The sequence came from a human donor with non-small cell lung cancer. Input material: lung tumor tissue. V gene TRBV7-9 combines with J gene TRBJ1-3; TRBD1 aligns across 7 bases. CDR3 loop: CASSADRGNTIYF. In DNA, the CDR3 is TGTGCCAGCAGCGCGGACAGGGGAAACACCATATATTTT.